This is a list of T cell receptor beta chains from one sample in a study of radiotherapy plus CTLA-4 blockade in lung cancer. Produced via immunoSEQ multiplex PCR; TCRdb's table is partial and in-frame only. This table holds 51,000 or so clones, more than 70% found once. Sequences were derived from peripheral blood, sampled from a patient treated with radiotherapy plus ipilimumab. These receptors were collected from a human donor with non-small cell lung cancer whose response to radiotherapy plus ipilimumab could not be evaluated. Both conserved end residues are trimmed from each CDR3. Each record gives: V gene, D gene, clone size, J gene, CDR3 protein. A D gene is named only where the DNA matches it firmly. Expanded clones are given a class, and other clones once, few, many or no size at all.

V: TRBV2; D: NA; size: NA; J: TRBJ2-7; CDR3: ASSALGSYEQY
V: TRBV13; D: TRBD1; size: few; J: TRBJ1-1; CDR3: ASSLQGVTGVVTEAF
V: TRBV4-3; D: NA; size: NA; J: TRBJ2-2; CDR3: ASSQDSQAANTGELF
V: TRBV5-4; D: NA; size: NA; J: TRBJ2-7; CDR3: ASSLSLVDTGEQY
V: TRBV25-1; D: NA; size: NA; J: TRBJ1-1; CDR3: ASSENPGTEAF
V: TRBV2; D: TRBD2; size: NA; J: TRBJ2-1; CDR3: ASSYSGGAGNEQF
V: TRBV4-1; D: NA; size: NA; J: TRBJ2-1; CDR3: ASSQGEDSPYNEQF
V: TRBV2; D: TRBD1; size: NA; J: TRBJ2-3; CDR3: ASRAGGVTDTQY
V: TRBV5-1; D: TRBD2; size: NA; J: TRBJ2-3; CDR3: ASSPGTSGGVADTQY
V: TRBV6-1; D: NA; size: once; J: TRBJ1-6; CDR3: ASSRGNSPLH
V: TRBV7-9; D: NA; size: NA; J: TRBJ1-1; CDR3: ASSRTENTEAF
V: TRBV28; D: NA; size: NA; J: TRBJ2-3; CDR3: ASSFGATKGTDTQY
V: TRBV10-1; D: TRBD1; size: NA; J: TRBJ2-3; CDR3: ASSAPGQGTGDTQY
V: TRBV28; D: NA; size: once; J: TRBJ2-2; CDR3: ASSLSGGGSGELF
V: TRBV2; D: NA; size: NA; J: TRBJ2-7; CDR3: ASSGQATYEQY
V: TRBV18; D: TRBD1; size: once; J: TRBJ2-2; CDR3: ASSPRDRANGELF
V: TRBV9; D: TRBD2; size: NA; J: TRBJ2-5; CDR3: ASSVGGGGAVFETQY